This TCR beta chain came from a study of shared clonotypes between healthy human individuals. Study-level background: Three plates each covered CD4 naive and memory; CD8 naive two, CD8 memory one. General observations from the study: Researchers found naive subsets generally carried larger estimated richness than memory subsets. Four donors held about 5% of naive CD4 clonotypes in common.

Once extracted for a subset, genomic DNA was divided evenly among several immunoSEQ plates. Assay: immunoSEQ multiplex PCR; the TCRdb copy retains only in-frame clones and omits some. Counted here are under 550,000 clones, 95% to 97% occurring once; the ten biggest clones make up roughly 0.06%. About this clone itself: Its antigen is not identified.

The V gene's germline CDR1 is SEHNR and CDR2 FQNEAQ (reference sequence). The CDR3 runs to 15 residues. V was clipped by 3 bases and J by 3 bases, with 14 bases between them. Sequenced: naive CD4+ T cells sorted from blood. Noted subset: CD45RA+ positively selected. The rearrangement joins TRBV7-9 to TRBJ2-5; possible D gene TRBD1, 6 bases. The TCR originated in a woman between 25 and 40 years old in good health. CDR3 DNA sequence: TGTGCCAGCAGCTTTAAGTCGGCAGGGGAAGAGACCCAGTACTTC. It translates to CASSFKSAGEETQYF.